This passage covers 22 T cell receptor beta chains from one sample sequenced in a study of OX40 agonist ivuxolimab in advanced cancers. The library was prepared using the immunoSEQ multiplex PCR assay. TCRdb holds this immuneACCESS table with in-frame rearrangements only. Some clones are missing; in checked studies, unresolved V genes explain under half, and the rest has no known cause. Across this sample there are about 82,000 clones, with about nine tenths seen only once. Of the sample, about 8% is held by the ten largest clones. The material sequenced was CD4+ or CD8+ T cells sorted from blood, taken in a trial of the OX40 agonist ivuxolimab. The origin of the receptors is an adult with an advanced solid tumor such as melanoma, head and neck, liver or kidney cancer.

Concerning this clone itself: This CDR3 is also generated by other DNA sequences in the sample. V gene TRBV27 combines with J gene TRBJ2-7; perhaps D is TRBD1 or TRBD2 (5 bases each). Trimming took off 3 bases at V and 0 bases at J, with 6 bases between the two ends. Germline loops: CDR1 MNHEY, CDR2 SMNVEV (reference sequence). The CDR3 runs to 13 residues. DNA for the CDR3: TGTGCCAGCAGTTTTGGGACCTCCTACGAGCAGTACTTC. This codes for CASSFGTSYEQYF.

The count of this clone is one. The V gene is TRBV11-2, the J gene TRBJ2-1; TRBD2 matches 7 bases. The length of the CDR3 is 14 residues. Trimming removed 2 bases from V and 3 bases from J; junction bases left unmatched: 1. Germline V gene sequence: CDR1 SGHAT, CDR2 FQNNGV. CDR3 residues: CASSLSGGYNEQFF. The CDR3 DNA sequence: TGTGCCAGCAGCTTATCGGGGGGCTACAATGAGCAGTTCTTC. Looking up the rest from reference TRBV11-2 and TRBJ2-1 gives the full variable domain: EAGVAQSPRYKIIEKRQSVAFWCNPISGHATLYWYQQILGQGPKLLIQFQNNGVVDDSQLPKDRFSAERLKGVDSTLKIQPAKLEDSAVYLCASSLSGGYNEQFFGPGTRLTVL.

The chain employs TRBV6-5 and TRBJ2-2; possibly TRBD1 for D (6 bases). Germline-derived CDR1 and CDR2 are MNHEY and SVGAGI. The CDR3 spans 16 residues. Trimming stripped 0 bases from V and 7 bases from J, with 15 bases between. The CDR3: CASSYSTGQYGGELFF. The CDR3 bases are TGTGCCAGCAGTTACTCTACCGGACAGTATGGCGGGGAGCTGTTTTTT.

The rearrangement uses TRBV5-6 and TRBJ2-1; 10 positions match TRBD2. CDR3 size: 16 residues. Germline V gene lookup returns CDR1 SGHDT and CDR2 YYEEEE. V lost 2 bases and J lost 2; bases outside the gene matches: 4. DNA of the CDR3: TGTGCCAGCAGCTTTTCACTAGCGGGGCCCTACAATGAGCAGTTCTTC. This codes for CASSFSLAGPYNEQFF.

This rearrangement joins TRBV7-9 to TRBJ1-2, with 9 nucleotides matching TRBD1. Unmatched junction bases numbered 10, after V lost 4 bases and J lost 7 bases. The CDR3 runs to 15 residues. Per the germline V gene, CDR1 is SEHNR and CDR2 is FQNEAQ (reference sequence). The CDR3 sequence: CASSSGTGIHGGYTF. In DNA, the CDR3 is TGTGCCAGCAGCTCCGGGACAGGGATCCATGGTGGCTACACCTTC.

The chain recombines TRBV2 with TRBJ2-7; 7 nucleotides line up with TRBD1. This CDR3 contains 12 residues. The V gene end was trimmed by 9 bases and the J gene end by 2 bases; junction bases not matched to a gene: 4. CDR1 is SNHLY, CDR2 FYNNEI, per germline. The CDR3 protein is CASGDSTYEQYF. The CDR3 region has the DNA TGTGCCAGTGGGGACAGTACCTACGAGCAGTACTTC.

The chain recombines TRBV13 with TRBJ2-1; D perhaps matches TRBD2 (6 bases). The CDR3 consists of 15 residues. V was cut by 4 bases and J by 2 bases, with 12 bases left in between. Germline-derived CDR1 and CDR2 are PRHDT and FYEKMQ (reference sequence). The CDR3 bases are TGTGCCAGCAGCTCAGCGGGCCTAGCCTACAATGAGCAGTTCTTC. Encoded protein: CASSSAGLAYNEQFF.

The chain carries TRBV6-5 and TRBJ2-3, with D hard to call. Germline V gene sequence: CDR1 MNHEY, CDR2 SVGAGI. CDR3 length equals 13 residues. With 2 bases removed from V and 2 bases from J, the gap between germline ends came to 5 bases. CDR3 nucleotides: TGTGCCAGCAGTTACAGGGACACAGATACGCAGTATTTT. As protein: CASSYRDTDTQYF.

This clone was recorded once. This chain joins TRBV12-5 and TRBJ2-7, with 9 bases matching TRBD2. Trimming at V came to 5 bases and at J to 1 base, leaving 6 bases not matched to a gene. From germline, CDR1 is LGHNT and CDR2 FRNRAP. CDR3 length: 15 amino acids. The CDR3 DNA sequence: TGTGCTAGTGGTCTGACCAGCGGGGGGTCCTACGAGCAGTACTTC. The encoded protein is CASGLTSGGSYEQYF.

The chain joins TRBV5-4 to TRBJ2-1; D uncertain. V shed 0 bases and J shed 7 bases, with 11 bases lying between them. The CDR3 runs 14 residues. From germline, CDR1 is SGHNT and CDR2 YYREEE (reference sequence). CDR3 sequence: CASSLDSGSNEQFF. DNA of the CDR3: TGTGCCAGCAGCTTGGATAGTGGCAGTAATGAGCAGTTCTTC.

Comments on this clone: The junction departs from germline at one end; a sequencing error may be responsible. The rearrangement links TRBV19 to TRBJ1-1; D may be TRBD1 (6 bases). In germline, CDR1 is LNHDA, CDR2 SQIVND (reference sequence). CDR3 length equals 15 residues. The CDR3 region is CASSIGQEGVTEAFF. In DNA, the CDR3 is TGTGCCAGCAGTATTGGGCAAGAGGGGGTCACTGAAGCTTTCTTT.

In its sample, this clone was seen a few times. This chain joins TRBV11-2 and TRBJ1-1; D is undetermined. The V gene lost 3 bases and the J gene lost 8 bases, with 7 bases spanning the gap. This CDR3 is built from 11 residues. Germline V gene lookup returns CDR1 SGHAT and CDR2 FQNNGV. CDR3 residues: CASSFGLEAFF. The CDR3 bases are TGTGCCAGCAGCTTCGGATTGGAAGCTTTCTTT.

This clone came up a few times. The same CDR3 arises from other DNA sequences in this sample as well. The chain couples TRBV27 to TRBJ2-7; D may be TRBD2 (5 bases). The germline V gene has CDR1 MNHEY and CDR2 SMNVEV (reference sequence). The CDR3 consists of 12 residues. V lost 3 bases to trimming and J lost 6 bases, with 9 bases between them. The DNA for the CDR3 is TGTGCCAGCAGTTTGATAGGGAGCGAGCAGTACTTC. It yields the protein CASSLIGSEQYF.

This clone appeared a single time. This sequence joins TRBV4-1 and TRBJ2-7; 9 bases are shared with TRBD1. The CDR3 sequence is 15 residues long. J lost 2 bases, V lost 4 bases, and 6 bases had no gene match. Germline CDR1 reads MGHRA; CDR2 reads YSYEKL. CDR3 coding DNA: TGCGCCAGCAGCCCTCCGGGACAGGGCACCTACGAGCAGTACTTC. Its translation: CASSPPGQGTYEQYF.

This clone was seen a single time. The chain couples TRBV2 to TRBJ2-4; perhaps TRBD2 as D (6 bases). Germline V lookup: CDR1 SNHLY, CDR2 FYNNEI. CDR3 length: 14 residues. V was trimmed by 4 bases and J by 6 bases, leaving 13 bases between them. The CDR3 DNA reads as TGTGCCAGCAGTGTGGGGCGGGGTTTAAACATTCAGTACTTC. This sequence encodes CASSVGRGLNIQYF.

The genes are TRBV9 and TRBJ2-3; D gene ambiguous. CDR1 is SGDLS, CDR2 YYNGEE, per germline. Trimming removed 0 bases at V and 2 bases at J, with 10 bases between. The CDR3 runs to 15 residues. The CDR3 here is CASSVDGYLTDTQYF. The CDR3 coding sequence is TGTGCCAGCAGCGTAGATGGGTATCTCACAGATACGCAGTATTTT.

The J gene is TRBJ2-7, the V gene TRBV6-5, with D perhaps matching TRBD2 (5 bases). The V gene lost 4 bases and the J gene lost 7 bases, with 14 bases spanning the gap. The CDR3 is 13 residues long. Germline loops: CDR1 MNHEY, CDR2 SVGAGI. The CDR3 loop reads CASSFSGYPEQYF. CDR3 bases: TGTGCCAGCAGTTTCTCGGGGTACCCTGAGCAGTACTTC.

In its sample, this clone was seen once. This chain joins TRBV19 and TRBJ2-1, with 10 bases lining up with TRBD1. Germline lookup yields CDR1 LNHDA and CDR2 SQIVND (reference sequence). CDR3 length: 15 amino acids. V was clipped by 5 bases and J by 10 bases; unmatched bases: 11. The CDR3 protein is CASSLLGTGDLEQFF. Written as DNA, the CDR3 is TGTGCCAGTAGTCTACTGGGGACAGGGGATTTAGAGCAGTTCTTC.

CDR3 nucleotide sequence: TGTGCCAGTAGTATAGGTCCGCAGGATCCCGGGACCCAGTACTTC. Residues: CASSIGPQDPGTQYF. This chain links TRBV19 with TRBJ2-5; D gene ambiguous. Trimming removed 1 base at V and 7 bases at J, with 16 bases between. Germline CDR1 and CDR2: LNHDA and SQIVND (reference sequence). CDR3 length: 15 residues.

This rearrangement joins TRBV5-4 to TRBJ2-7, with unresolved D. CDR3 size: 14 residues. Trimming took off 4 bases at V and 2 bases at J, with 13 bases between the two ends. Germline V gene data show CDR1 as SGHNT and CDR2 as YYREEE (reference sequence). The CDR3: CASSQDQFAYEQYF. The DNA for the CDR3 is TGTGCCAGCAGCCAAGATCAGTTCGCCTACGAGCAGTACTTC.

This chain links TRBV6-5 with TRBJ2-3; 7 bases map to TRBD2. J was trimmed by 0 bases and V by 5 bases; bases with no gene match: 5. The CDR3 consists of 15 residues. Germline V gene lookup returns CDR1 MNHEY and CDR2 SVGAGI. The CDR3 here is CASSTSAGSTDTQYF. As DNA, the CDR3 is TGTGCCAGCAGTACTTCAGCGGGGAGCACAGATACGCAGTATTTT.

The chain is built from TRBV13 and TRBJ2-2, with D possibly called TRBD1 or TRBD2 (5 bases each). The germline CDR1 and CDR2 sequences are PRHDT and FYEKMQ (reference sequence). The CDR3 has 14 residues. The V end lost 7 bases, the J end lost 0 bases, and 9 bases lay between the germline ends. The CDR3 is CASTGTANTGELFF. The DNA of the CDR3 is TGTGCCAGCACTGGGACGGCGAACACCGGGGAGCTGTTTTTT.